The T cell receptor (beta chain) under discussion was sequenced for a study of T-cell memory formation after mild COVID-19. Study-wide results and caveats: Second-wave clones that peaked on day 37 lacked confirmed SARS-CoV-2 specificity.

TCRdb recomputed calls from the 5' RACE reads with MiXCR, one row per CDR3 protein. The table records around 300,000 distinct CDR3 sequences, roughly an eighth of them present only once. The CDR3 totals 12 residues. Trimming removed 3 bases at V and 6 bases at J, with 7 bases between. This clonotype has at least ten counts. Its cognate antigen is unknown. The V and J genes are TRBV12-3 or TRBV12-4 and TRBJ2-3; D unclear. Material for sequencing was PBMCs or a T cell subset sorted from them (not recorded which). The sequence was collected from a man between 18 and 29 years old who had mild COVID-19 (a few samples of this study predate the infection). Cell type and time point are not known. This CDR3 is CASSLTVDTQYF. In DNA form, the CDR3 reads TGTGCCAGCAGTTTGACTGTCGATACGCAGTATTTT.